This T cell receptor beta chain comes out of a study of T-cell reconstitution after alpha-beta-depleted transplantation in children. Study results and limitations: After one year, T-cell counts and TCRbeta diversity mostly came from new T cells. Recipient T cells and thymic progenitors that survived gave rise to the high TCRbeta diversity observed at day 60 in some patients. There were reportedly several hundred expanded graft clones from which alpha-beta T cells came about two months after transplant.

The germline V gene encodes CDR1 ENHRY and CDR2 SYGVKD. V lost 6 bases to trimming and J lost 5 bases, with 11 bases between them. The CDR3 consists of 12 residues. This clonotype was counted between two and nine times. Its antigen is unknown. Unique molecular identifiers were built into the TCRbeta library. TCRdb called the PCR reads again in MiXCR, with one record for every CDR3 protein. The data show approximately 980,000 distinct CDR3 sequences, about 29% seen once. The sequencing used PBMCs, mostly from graft donor cells, collected 360 days after TCRalphabeta/CD19-depleted stem cell transplant. The TCR was taken from a boy younger than two who had a stem cell transplant for SCID, so the T cells may come from the graft donor. V usage is TRBV10-3 and J usage is TRBJ2-7; D might be TRBD1 (6 bases). Here the CDR3 DNA reads TGTGCCATCAGCCCAGGGGTCCACGAGCAGTACTTC. This sequence encodes CAISPGVHEQYF.